This T cell receptor beta chain was sequenced during a study of OX40 agonist ivuxolimab in advanced cancers. Here immunoSEQ multiplex PCR was the method, and the copy in TCRdb shows in-frame clones only, minus some. The sample has roughly 26,000 clones, approximately 85% seen once. Germline loops: CDR1 LNHDA, CDR2 SQIVND (reference sequence). Trimming at V came to 11 bases and at J to 7 bases, leaving 8 bases not matched to a gene. The CDR3 has 13 residues. This TCR was recovered from an adult with an advanced solid tumor such as melanoma, head and neck, liver or kidney cancer. This material consisted of CD4+ or CD8+ T cells sorted from blood, taken in a trial of the OX40 agonist ivuxolimab. The chain combines TRBV19 with TRBJ2-2; 9 bases fit TRBD1. The CDR3 DNA reads TGTGCCGTGCGGACAGGGGTCTTCGGGGAGCTGTTTTTT. Protein: CAVRTGVFGELFF.